These 10 T cell receptor beta chains came from one sample sequenced in a study of shared T cell receptors in the human thymus. Clones were read by immunoSEQ multiplex PCR, and TCRdb kept only the in-frame ones, dropping some. This table has about 660,000 clones, about 89% appearing once. This sample was shared with a second study, whose subject was human thymus T cells.

Sequencing was performed on thymocytes. These receptors were taken from a boy in the first two years of life with a congenital heart defect.

V usage is TRBV4-1 and J usage is TRBJ2-1; 10 bases agree with TRBD1. J lost 0 bases, V lost 2 bases, and 19 bases had no gene match. CDR1 and CDR2 from the germline V gene are MGHRA and YSYEKL. The CDR3 is 22 residues long. The chain's CDR3 is CASSQNLITGTGASSSYNEQFF. As DNA, the CDR3 is TGCGCCAGCAGCCAAAACCTAATTACCGGGACAGGGGCGAGTAGCTCCTACAATGAGCAGTTCTTC.

This chain joins TRBV9 and TRBJ2-1; 9 bases are a match to TRBD2. Germline lookup yields CDR1 SGDLS and CDR2 YYNGEE. The CDR3 is 14 residues long. With V trimmed by 7 bases and J by 5 bases, 7 bases remained unmatched. This CDR3 is CASGLAGAHNEQFF. CDR3 DNA: TGTGCCAGCGGCTTAGCGGGAGCTCACAATGAGCAGTTCTTC.

This chain links TRBV7-9 with TRBJ1-5; D possibly corresponds to TRBD1 (6 bases). CDR3 size: 18 residues. Trimming left V 5 bases short and J 2 bases short, with 22 bases between. The germline V gene encodes CDR1 SEHNR and CDR2 FQNEAQ (reference sequence). The CDR3 sequence: CASSHEAGTRLGNQPQHF. The CDR3 DNA reads as TGTGCCAGCAGCCACGAGGCCGGGACAAGGTTGGGCAATCAGCCCCAGCATTTT.

The chain combines TRBV14 with TRBJ1-6, with a weak D call TRBD1 (6 bases). V gave up 2 bases and J gave up 5 bases, with 10 bases separating them. Germline V gives CDR1 SGHDN, CDR2 FVKESK. The CDR3 runs to 15 residues. The CDR3 protein is CASSQRTVNNSPLHF. The CDR3, as DNA: TGTGCCAGCAGCCAAAGGACAGTAAATAATTCACCCCTCCACTTT.

V is TRBV9 and J is TRBJ2-6; TRBD1 matches 9 bases. Germline V gene sequence: CDR1 SGDLS, CDR2 YYNGEE. This CDR3 is 18 amino acids long. The V and J ends lost 3 bases and 1 base, in that order; junction bases with no gene match: 8. The CDR3 bases are TGTGCCAGCAGCGGAACCGGGACAGGGTATTCTGGGGCCAACGTCCTGACTTTC. Amino acid sequence: CASSGTGTGYSGANVLTF.

V gene TRBV30 combines with J gene TRBJ1-2, with unresolved D. The CDR3 consists of 14 residues. V lost 4 bases and J 6 bases, leaving 18 bases between the germline ends. Germline assignment: CDR1 GTSNPN and CDR2 SVGIG (reference sequence). CDR3 nucleotide sequence: TGTGCCTGGACCCTCACCGGGGTCCGGGATGGCTACACCTTC. Its translation: CAWTLTGVRDGYTF. Full variable domain (outside the CDR3, taken from reference TRBV30 and TRBJ1-2): SQTIHQWPATLVQPVGSPLSLECTVEGTSNPNLYWYRQAAGRGLQLLFYSVGIGQISSEVPQNLSASRPQDRQFILSSKKLLLSDSGFYLCAWTLTGVRDGYTFGSGTRLTVV.

The chain has TRBV30 and TRBJ1-2, with a tentative D call TRBD1 (6 bases). V dropped 8 bases and J dropped 3 bases, with 16 bases sitting between them. CDR1 GTSNPN and CDR2 SVGIG come from the germline V gene (reference sequence). This CDR3 has 13 residues. This CDR3 is CARGGEDDYGYTF. The CDR3 DNA reads TGTGCCAGGGGGGGGGAGGATGACTATGGCTACACCTTC.

This clone has just a few counts. The V gene is TRBV6-5, the J gene TRBJ2-7; D ambiguous. Germline-derived CDR1 and CDR2 are MNHEY and SVGAGI. The CDR3 contains 15 residues. Trimming stripped 6 bases from V and 5 bases from J, with 20 bases between. The CDR3 DNA is TGTGCCAGCAGCCCTCACCGGGTGCCCCTTGACGAGCAGTACTTC. As protein: CASSPHRVPLDEQYF.

The chain recombines TRBV6-6 with TRBJ2-7, with 8 bases that match TRBD1. This CDR3 is built from 14 residues. Germline V CDR1 and CDR2: MNHNY, SVGAGI (reference sequence). V shed 6 bases, J shed 4 bases, and the junction held 8 bases outside the gene matches. The DNA for the CDR3 is TGTGCCAGCAGACCCTTCGACAGGGGATACGAGCAGTACTTC. Translation: CASRPFDRGYEQYF.

CDR3 sequence reads: CASSHDRALPYEQYF. Written as DNA, the CDR3 is TGTGCCAGCAGTCATGACAGGGCGCTCCCCTACGAGCAGTACTTC. This chain links TRBV2 with TRBJ2-7; 7 nucleotides match TRBD1. The CDR3 is 15 amino acids. After removal of 5 bases from V and 2 bases from J, the junction contained 9 bases not matched to a gene. The germline V gene has CDR1 SNHLY and CDR2 FYNNEI.